Below, 25 T cell receptor beta chains from the same sample are listed, as sequenced in a study of blood T cell repertoires in COVID-19 (TCRdb year 2020). The receptor library was made with the immunoSEQ multiplex PCR assay. TCRdb took over this immuneACCESS table, retaining in-frame rearrangements with V and J assigned. Such tables are incomplete; in checked studies, under half of the missing clones stem from an unresolved V gene, and the remainder is unexplained. This sample holds over 50,000 clones; about three quarters were observed only once. Clones ranked in the top ten supply about a sixth of the sample. Sample: peripheral blood. Receptors originate from a man aged 80 or over with acute or convalescent COVID-19.

This clone has a single count. This sequence joins TRBV7-9 and TRBJ2-1; no definite D call. From germline, CDR1 is SEHNR and CDR2 FQNEAQ (reference sequence). The CDR3 consists of 13 residues. Trimming left V 2 bases short and J 9 bases short, with 11 bases between. The DNA of the CDR3 is TGTGCCAGCAGCTTAAGCTCCCCAGGTGAGCAGTTCTTC. This translates into CASSLSSPGEQFF. Complete variable domain (other parts from reference TRBV7-9 and TRBJ2-1): DTGVSQNPRHKITKRGQNVTFRCDPISEHNRLYWYRQTLGQGPEFLTYFQNEAQLEKSRLLSDRFSAERPKGSFSTLEIQRTEQGDSAMYLCASSLSSPGEQFFGPGTRLTVL.

The chain recombines TRBV7-2 with TRBJ2-2, with 8 bases identical to TRBD2. This CDR3 is 15 amino acids long. J lost 5 bases, V lost 7 bases, and 9 bases had no gene match. Germline loops: CDR1 SGHTA, CDR2 FQGNSA. The CDR3 region is CASTGIIAGTGELFF. In DNA, the CDR3 is TGTGCCAGCACCGGAATAATAGCGGGAACCGGGGAGCTGTTTTTT.

The sample holds a few counts of this clone. The chain couples TRBV3-1 (or the pseudogene TRBV3-2) to TRBJ2-2, with D maybe TRBD2 (6 bases). CDR3 size: 16 residues. V was shortened by 0 bases and J by 7 bases, with 15 bases between the two germline ends. Germline V gives CDR1 LGHDT, CDR2 YNNKEL (reference sequence). DNA for the CDR3: TGTGCCAGCAGCCAAGAGCGGGGCCGGGGGAACGGGGAGCTGTTTTTT. The encoded protein is CASSQERGRGNGELFF.

V gene TRBV3-1 (or the pseudogene TRBV3-2) combines with J gene TRBJ1-6, with 10 bases aligning to TRBD1. The germline V gene has CDR1 LGHDT and CDR2 YNNKEL (reference sequence). V shed 5 bases, J shed 12 bases, and the junction held 13 bases outside the gene matches. This CDR3 is built from 16 residues. The CDR3 region is CASSSERDRGRGPLHF. CDR3 in DNA: TGTGCCAGCAGCTCAGAGAGAGACAGGGGGCGAGGACCCCTCCACTTT.

The genes are TRBV5-1 and TRBJ2-1; perhaps TRBD2 as D (6 bases). Trimming took 4 bases from V and 8 from J, leaving 13 bases between them. Per germline, CDR1 SGHRS and CDR2 YFSETQ. This CDR3 comprises 13 residues. CDR3 amino acids: CASSPLAGYEQFF. CDR3 DNA: TGCGCCAGCAGCCCGCTGGCGGGATATGAGCAGTTCTTC.

This chain uses TRBV7-9 with TRBJ2-7; TRBD1 agrees at 9 bases. V lost 5 bases, J lost 7 bases, and 12 bases stayed unmatched. Germline CDR1 reads SEHNR; CDR2 reads FQNEAQ (reference sequence). This CDR3 has 15 residues. The CDR3 sequence is CASSPPGTGLREQYF. For the CDR3, the DNA is TGTGCCAGCAGCCCCCCCGGGACAGGGTTGAGAGAGCAGTACTTC. Full variable domain (remainder filled in from reference TRBV7-9 and TRBJ2-7): DTGVSQNPRHKITKRGQNVTFRCDPISEHNRLYWYRQTLGQGPEFLTYFQNEAQLEKSRLLSDRFSAERPKGSFSTLEIQRTEQGDSAMYLCASSPPGTGLREQYFGPGTRLTVT.

This chain links TRBV19 with TRBJ1-2; 12 positions agree with TRBD1. CDR1 and CDR2 (germline): LNHDA, SQIVND (reference sequence). The J segment lost 4 bases and the V segment lost 3 bases, leaving 3 bases of the junction unmatched. CDR3 length: 15 residues. The CDR3 loop reads CASSMGTGGTYGYTF. The CDR3 DNA reads TGTGCCAGTAGTATGGGGACAGGGGGCACCTATGGCTACACCTTC.

This clone was detected a few times. This chain connects TRBV15 to TRBJ1-5; D is unresolved. Looked up from germline, CDR1 is LNHNV and CDR2 is YYDKDF (reference sequence). The CDR3 is made up of 15 amino acids. Trimming took off 0 bases at V and 6 bases at J, with 12 bases between the two ends. CDR3 DNA sequence: TGTGCCACCAGCAGAGAAACGGGTCGGCCTCAGCCCCAGCATTTT. Translated, it gives CATSRETGRPQPQHF. Full variable domain (remainder filled in from reference TRBV15 and TRBJ1-5): DAMVIQNPRYQVTQFGKPVTLSCSQTLNHNVMYWYQQKSSQAPKLLFHYYDKDFNNEADTPDNFQSRRPNTSFCFLDIRSPGLGDTAMYLCATSRETGRPQPQHFGDGTRLSIL.

The sample holds one count of this clone. The chain couples TRBV19 to TRBJ2-5; perhaps TRBD1 as D (7 bases). Germline values: CDR1 LNHDA, CDR2 SQIVND (reference sequence). Trimming shortened V by 3 bases and J by 4 bases, and 24 bases separated the two germline ends. The CDR3 has 18 amino acids. CDR3 in amino acids: CASSIRGTAGTGRETQYF. The DNA of the CDR3 is TGTGCCAGTAGTATCAGGGGGACGGCCGGGACTGGGCGAGAGACCCAGTACTTC.

This clone showed up just a few times. The chain joins TRBV5-4 to TRBJ1-6; tentative D call: TRBD1 (5 bases). The CDR3 length is 16 residues. Germline CDR1 reads SGHNT; CDR2 reads YYREEE (reference sequence). V was cut by 2 bases and J by 7 bases, with 16 bases left in between. CDR3 sequence: CASSFDSLLGNSPLHF. CDR3 coding DNA: TGTGCCAGCAGCTTCGACAGCCTCCTCGGGAATTCACCCCTCCACTTT.

This chain connects TRBV27 to TRBJ1-4; 8 nucleotides line up with TRBD1. CDR1 is MNHEY and CDR2 is SMNVEV in the germline V gene (reference sequence). With V trimmed by 4 bases and J by 7 bases, 14 bases remained unmatched. CDR3 length: 17 amino acids. The DNA of the CDR3 is TGTGCCAGCAGTTCCATCCGGGACAGGTATTCTTTTGAAAAACTGTTTTTT. This codes for CASSSIRDRYSFEKLFF.

The V gene is TRBV19, the J gene TRBJ2-7, with 8 bases matching TRBD1. Trimming at V came to 6 bases and at J to 5 bases, leaving 12 bases not matched to a gene. The CDR3 is 15 residues long. Germline V lookup: CDR1 LNHDA, CDR2 SQIVND (reference sequence). The CDR3 DNA sequence: TGTGCCAGTAGATCCTTCGACAGGGGTGACAACGAGCAGTACTTC. Translating gives CASRSFDRGDNEQYF.

V usage is TRBV9 and J usage is TRBJ2-1; D is perhaps TRBD1 (6 bases). This CDR3 contains 15 residues. V dropped 0 bases and J dropped 5 bases, with 12 bases sitting between them. The V gene's germline CDR1 is SGDLS and CDR2 YYNGEE. The CDR3 spells CASSVVRGANNEQFF. DNA for the CDR3: TGTGCCAGCAGCGTAGTCAGGGGAGCTAACAATGAGCAGTTCTTC.

The genes are TRBV3-1 (or the pseudogene TRBV3-2) and TRBJ2-5; TRBD1 aligns across 7 bases. This CDR3 is built from 16 residues. The ends lost 0 bases at V and 11 bases at J; junction bases unmatched: 15. CDR1 is LGHDT and CDR2 is YNNKEL in the germline V gene (reference sequence). In nucleotides, the CDR3 is TGTGCCAGCAGCCAAGAACGACGGACAGGCAATAATCTTCAGTACTTC. Translating it yields CASSQERRTGNNLQYF.

V usage is TRBV5-4 and J usage is TRBJ2-1; the match to TRBD2 covers 13 bases. Unmatched junction bases numbered 4, after V lost 4 bases and J lost 0 bases. This CDR3 has 17 residues. Germline values: CDR1 SGHNT, CDR2 YYREEE (reference sequence). CDR3 DNA sequence: TGTGCCAGCAGCCCGGGACTAGCGGGAAGCTCCTACAATGAGCAGTTCTTC. Its translation: CASSPGLAGSSYNEQFF.

The chain links TRBV14 to TRBJ1-6; 9 bases align to TRBD1. Germline CDR1 and CDR2: SGHDN and FVKESK. After removal of 4 bases from V and 9 bases from J, the junction contained 28 bases not matched to a gene. The CDR3 is 22 residues long. The CDR3 nucleotides read TGTGCCAGCAGCCGTGGGACCTGGGGGACAGGGTATTTCCCCTTCGGGATTTCACCCCTCCACTTT. Its translation: CASSRGTWGTGYFPFGISPLHF.

The V gene is TRBV6-6, the J gene TRBJ2-5, with a tentative D call TRBD2 (6 bases). The CDR3 sequence is 16 residues long. Trimming cost V 4 bases and J 5 bases, with 20 bases left between them. Germline assignment: CDR1 MNHNY and CDR2 SVGAGI (reference sequence). The CDR3 DNA reads as TGTGCCAGCAGTTCTCATAGAATAGCGGTCGGGGAGACCCAGTACTTC. Translation gives CASSSHRIAVGETQYF.

In its sample, this clone was seen once. This rearrangement joins TRBV4-1 to TRBJ2-3; D perhaps matches TRBD2 (5 bases). The CDR3 length is 15 residues. V dropped 4 bases and J dropped 1 base, with 12 bases sitting between them. Germline values: CDR1 MGHRA, CDR2 YSYEKL. CDR3 amino acids: CASSLRTSRTDTQYF. Written as DNA, the CDR3 is TGCGCCAGCAGCCTTCGGACTTCCCGCACAGATACGCAGTATTTT.

This sequence joins TRBV5-4 and TRBJ2-1; TRBD1 matches at 7 bases. The germline CDR1 and CDR2 sequences are SGHNT and YYREEE (reference sequence). V gave up 2 bases and J gave up 7 bases; unmatched junction bases: 9. This CDR3 has 15 residues. CDR3 coding DNA: TGTGCCAGCAGCTTATCACCGGGACAGCAGAATGAGCAGTTCTTC. This translates into CASSLSPGQQNEQFF.

The chain uses TRBV5-6 and TRBJ1-2, with a tentative D call TRBD1 (5 bases). V lost 5 bases, J lost 2 bases, and 13 bases lay in between. This CDR3 has 14 amino acids. Germline V lookup: CDR1 SGHDT, CDR2 YYEEEE. The DNA for the CDR3 is TGTGCCAGCAGTTCGGGGGGATGGAACTATGGCTACACCTTC. Its translation: CASSSGGWNYGYTF.

This rearrangement joins TRBV7-2 to TRBJ2-7; 9 bases line up with TRBD2. CDR1 and CDR2 (germline): SGHTA, FQGNSA. Trimming removed 0 bases from V and 3 bases from J; junction bases left unmatched: 0. The CDR3 is 14 amino acids. CDR3 residues: CASSLASGSYEQYF. In DNA, the CDR3 is TGTGCCAGCAGCTTAGCTAGCGGGAGCTACGAGCAGTACTTC.

The chain is built from TRBV27 and TRBJ2-1; 14 bases match TRBD2. This CDR3 region has 17 residues. Germline CDR1 reads MNHEY; CDR2 reads SMNVEV (reference sequence). V lost 5 bases to trimming and J lost 12 bases; unmatched junction nucleotides: 15. The CDR3 is CASSPWTSGGPSRGQFF. CDR3 DNA: TGTGCCAGCAGTCCCTGGACTAGCGGGGGGCCTAGTAGGGGGCAGTTCTTC.

The chain uses TRBV24-1 and TRBJ1-5; D is unresolved. This CDR3 has 14 amino acids. V gave up 9 bases and J gave up 3 bases, with 14 bases separating them. Germline V gene data show CDR1 as KGHDR and CDR2 as SFDVKD. The CDR3 DNA follows: TGTGCCACCCCGAGCGGGGTCCCCAATCAGCCCCAGCATTTT. It codes for CATPSGVPNQPQHF.

This chain connects TRBV19 to TRBJ1-2; 8 bases line up with TRBD1. The CDR3 has 14 amino acids. Per germline, CDR1 LNHDA and CDR2 SQIVND (reference sequence). After removal of 5 bases from V and 6 bases from J, the junction contained 8 bases not matched to a gene. CDR3 region: CASSLTGGRDGYTF. For the CDR3, the DNA is TGTGCCAGTAGTCTTACAGGGGGACGGGATGGCTACACCTTC.

This clone was seen once. The V gene is TRBV7-2, the J gene TRBJ1-2; D is perhaps TRBD1 (5 bases). The CDR3 runs to 14 residues. The ends were cut back, 2 bases at V and 5 bases at J, with 12 bases in the middle. The germline CDR1 and CDR2 sequences are SGHTA and FQGNSA. CDR3 loop: CASSLITGPYGYTF. In nucleotides, the CDR3 is TGTGCCAGCAGCTTAATCACAGGCCCTTATGGCTACACCTTC.